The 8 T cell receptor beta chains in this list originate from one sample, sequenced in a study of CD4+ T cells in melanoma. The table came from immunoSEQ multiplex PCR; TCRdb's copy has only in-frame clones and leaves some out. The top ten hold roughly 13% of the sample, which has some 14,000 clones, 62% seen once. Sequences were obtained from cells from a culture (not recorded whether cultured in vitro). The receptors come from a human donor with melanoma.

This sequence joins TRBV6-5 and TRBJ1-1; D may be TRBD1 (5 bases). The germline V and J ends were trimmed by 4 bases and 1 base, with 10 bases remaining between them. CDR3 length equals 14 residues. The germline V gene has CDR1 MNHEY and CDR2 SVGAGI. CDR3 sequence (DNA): TGTGCCAGCAGTTCGTACAGGAGGAACACTGAAGCTTTCTTT. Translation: CASSSYRRNTEAFF.

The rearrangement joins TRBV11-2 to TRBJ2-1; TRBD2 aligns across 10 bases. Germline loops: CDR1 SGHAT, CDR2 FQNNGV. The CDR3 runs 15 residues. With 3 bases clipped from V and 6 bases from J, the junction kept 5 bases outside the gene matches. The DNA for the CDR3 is TGTGCCAGCAGCTTTAGCGGGGGGTTAGTCAATGAGCAGTTCTTC. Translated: CASSFSGGLVNEQFF.

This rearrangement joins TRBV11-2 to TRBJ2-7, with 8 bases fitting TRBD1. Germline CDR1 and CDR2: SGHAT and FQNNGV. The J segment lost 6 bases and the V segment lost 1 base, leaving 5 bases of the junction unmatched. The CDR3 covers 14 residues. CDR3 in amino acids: CASSLGTTGGEQYF. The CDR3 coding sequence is TGTGCCAGCAGCTTAGGGACAACAGGGGGCGAGCAGTACTTC.

The CDR3 spells CASRGTGARRTEAFF. Here the CDR3 DNA reads TGTGCCAGCAGGGGGACAGGGGCTAGGCGTACTGAAGCTTTCTTT. The rearrangement joins TRBV6-1 to TRBJ1-1, with TRBD1 matching 10 bases. Germline CDR1 is MNHNS and CDR2 is SASEGT. This CDR3 is 15 amino acids long. Unmatched junction bases numbered 9, after V lost 6 bases and J lost 5 bases.

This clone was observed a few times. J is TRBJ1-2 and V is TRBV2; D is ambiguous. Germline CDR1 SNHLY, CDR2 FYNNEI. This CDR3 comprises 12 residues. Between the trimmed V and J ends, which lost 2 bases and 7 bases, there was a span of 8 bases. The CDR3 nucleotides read TGTGCCAGCAGTGAAATGGTTATTGGCTACACCTTC. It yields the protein CASSEMVIGYTF.

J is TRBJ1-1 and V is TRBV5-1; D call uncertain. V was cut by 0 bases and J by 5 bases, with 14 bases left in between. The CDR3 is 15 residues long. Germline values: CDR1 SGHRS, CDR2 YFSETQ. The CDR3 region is CASSLAVQIGTEAFF. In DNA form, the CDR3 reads TGCGCCAGCAGCTTGGCCGTCCAGATTGGGACTGAAGCTTTCTTT.

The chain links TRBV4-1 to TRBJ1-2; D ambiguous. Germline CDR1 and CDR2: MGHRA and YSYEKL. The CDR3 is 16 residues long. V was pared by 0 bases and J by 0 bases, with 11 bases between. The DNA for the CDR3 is TGCGCCAGCAGCCAAGATCAAACATGGGCTAACTATGGCTACACCTTC. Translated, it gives CASSQDQTWANYGYTF.

This CDR3 reads CASRTRRGGLGEQFF. In nucleotides, the CDR3 is TGTGCCAGCAGGACGAGGCGGGGGGGCCTTGGGGAGCAGTTCTTC. V gene TRBV6-5 combines with J gene TRBJ2-1; 9 nucleotides match TRBD2. V shed 6 bases and J 10 bases; nucleotides not matched to a gene: 13. The CDR3 totals 15 residues. CDR1 MNHEY and CDR2 SVGAGI come from the germline V gene.